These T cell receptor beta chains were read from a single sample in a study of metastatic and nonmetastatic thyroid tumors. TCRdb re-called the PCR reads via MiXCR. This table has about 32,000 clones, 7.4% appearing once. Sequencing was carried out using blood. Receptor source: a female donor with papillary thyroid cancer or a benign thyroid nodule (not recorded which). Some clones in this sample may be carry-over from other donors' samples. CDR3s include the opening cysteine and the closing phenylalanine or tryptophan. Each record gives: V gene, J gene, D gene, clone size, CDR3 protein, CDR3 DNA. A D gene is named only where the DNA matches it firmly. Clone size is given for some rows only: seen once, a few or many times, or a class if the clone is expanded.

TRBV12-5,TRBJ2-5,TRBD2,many,CASGLTPGLAGHQETQYF,TGTGCTAGTGGTTTGACACCGGGACTAGCGGGGCACCAAGAGACCCAGTACTTC
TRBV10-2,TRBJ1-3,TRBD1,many,CASSRTGVSGNTIYF,TGCGCCAGCAGCCGGACAGGGGTTAGCGGAAACACCATATATTTT
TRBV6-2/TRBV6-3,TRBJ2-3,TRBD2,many,CASSYYGLAGIADTQYF,TGTGCCAGCAGTTACTATGGGCTAGCGGGAATCGCAGATACGCAGTATTTT
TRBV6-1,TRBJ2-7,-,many,CASIVGVWAYEQYF,TGTGCCAGCATTGTAGGGGTGTGGGCCTACGAGCAGTACTTC
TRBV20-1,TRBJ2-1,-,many,CSAREVGGLRNEQFF,TGCAGTGCTAGAGAGGTGGGGGGGCTAAGAAATGAGCAGTTCTTC
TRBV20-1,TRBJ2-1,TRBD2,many,CSARGLAGGYNEQFF,TGCAGTGCTAGGGGACTAGCGGGGGGGTACAATGAGCAGTTCTTC
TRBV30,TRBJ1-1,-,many,CAWFRVLTEAFF,TGTGCCTGGTTCAGGGTATTGACTGAAGCTTTCTTT
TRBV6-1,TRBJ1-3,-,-,CASSPRGAFSGNTIYF,TGTGCCAGCAGCCCTCGGGGGGCTTTCTCTGGAAACACCATATATTTT
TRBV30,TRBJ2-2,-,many,CAWSAGYGELFF,TGTGCCTGGAGTGCAGGGTACGGGGAGCTGTTTTTT
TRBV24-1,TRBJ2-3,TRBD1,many,CATSDRDRASDTQYF,TGTGCCACCAGTGACCGGGACAGGGCCTCAGATACGCAGTATTTT
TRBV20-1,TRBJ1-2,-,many,CSAPTDFYGYTF,TGCAGTGCCCCGACAGACTTCTATGGCTACACCTTC
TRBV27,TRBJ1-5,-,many,CASSFDPYSNQPQHF,TGTGCCAGCAGTTTTGACCCGTATAGCAATCAGCCCCAGCATTTT
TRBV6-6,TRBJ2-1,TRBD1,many,CASSWRLRDRSLHSYNEQFF,TGTGCCAGCAGTTGGAGACTCCGGGACAGATCACTTCATAGTTACAATGAGCAGTTCTTC
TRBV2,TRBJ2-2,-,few,CANRGPLLDTGELFF,TGTGCCAACAGAGGACCGTTACTGGACACCGGGGAGCTGTTTTTT
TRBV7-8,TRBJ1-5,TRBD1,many,CASSPQGGQPQHF,TGTGCCAGCAGCCCCCAGGGGGGACAGCCCCAGCATTTT
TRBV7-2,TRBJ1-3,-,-,CASSSAGFGNTIYF,TGCGCTAGCAGCTCAGCCGGTTTTGGAAACACCATATATTTT
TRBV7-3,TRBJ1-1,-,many,CASSLQGPTEAFF,TGTGCCAGCAGCTTACAGGGTCCCACTGAAGCTTTCTTT
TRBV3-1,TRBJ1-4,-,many,CASSQWTVGEKLFF,TGTGCCAGCAGCCAATGGACAGTCGGTGAAAAACTGTTTTTT
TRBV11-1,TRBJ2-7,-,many,CASSPIGSYEQYF,TGTGCCAGCAGCCCAATCGGGTCCTACGAGCAGTACTTC
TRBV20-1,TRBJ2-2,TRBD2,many,CSAIPGGANTGELFF,TGCAGTGCTATCCCGGGGGGGGCGAACACCGGGGAGCTGTTTTTT
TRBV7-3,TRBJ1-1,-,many,CASSLSSLNTEAFF,TGTGCCAGCAGCTTAAGCAGCCTGAACACTGAAGCTTTCTTT
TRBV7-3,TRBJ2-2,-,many,CASSPLPITGGNTGELFF,TGTGCCAGCAGCCCCCTACCCATTACAGGAGGGAACACCGGGGAGCTGTTTTTT
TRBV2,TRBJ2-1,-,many,CASSGRSEQFF,TGTGCCAGCAGCGGGAGAAGTGAGCAGTTCTTC
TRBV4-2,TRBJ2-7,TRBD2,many,CASDFGAGDNYEQYF,TGTGCCAGCGACTTCGGGGCGGGAGACAACTACGAGCAGTACTTC
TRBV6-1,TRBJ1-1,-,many,CASNDITEAFF,TGTGCCAGCAATGACATCACTGAAGCTTTCTTT
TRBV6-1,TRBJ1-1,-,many,CASHLSTEAFF,TGTGCCAGCCATTTGAGCACTGAAGCTTTCTTT
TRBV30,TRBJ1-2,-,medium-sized,CAWSNPPGFGYTF,TGTGCCTGGAGTAATCCTCCAGGATTTGGCTACACCTTC
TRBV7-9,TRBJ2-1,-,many,CASMRTGTPTYEQFF,TGTGCCAGCATGCGGACCGGGACCCCGACCTATGAGCAGTTCTTC
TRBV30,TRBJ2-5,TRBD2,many,CAWSDGGLAGETQYF,TGTGCCTGGAGTGACGGGGGACTAGCGGGAGAGACCCAGTACTTC
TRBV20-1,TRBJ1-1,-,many,CSAVGQVNTEAFF,TGCAGTGCTGTGGGACAAGTGAACACTGAAGCTTTCTTT
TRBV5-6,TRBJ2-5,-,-,CASRTRGREETQYF,TGTGCCAGCAGGACTAGGGGGCGCGAGGAGACCCAGTACTTC
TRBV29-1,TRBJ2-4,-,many,CSGATASDIQYF,TGCAGCGGTGCGACGGCTTCTGACATTCAGTACTTC
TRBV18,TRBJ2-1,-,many,CASSPSPQYNEQFF,TGTGCCAGCTCACCATCCCCTCAATACAATGAGCAGTTCTTC
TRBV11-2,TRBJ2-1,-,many,CASSLLRRGYNEQFF,TGTGCCAGCAGCTTACTCCGAAGAGGCTACAATGAGCAGTTCTTC
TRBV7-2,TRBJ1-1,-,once,CASSFVTVGLEAFF,TGTGCCAGCAGCTTCGTGACAGTGGGCCTTGAAGCTTTCTTT
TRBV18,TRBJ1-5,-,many,CASSKTGIVSNQPQHF,TGTGCCAGCTCTAAAACAGGGATAGTAAGCAATCAGCCCCAGCATTTT
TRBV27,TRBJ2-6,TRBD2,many,CASSLSGGGVGGANVLTF,TGTGCCAGCAGTTTATCGGGGGGGGGGGTGGGTGGGGCCAACGTCCTGACTTTC
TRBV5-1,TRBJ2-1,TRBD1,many,CASSHNNGQGFNEQFF,TGCGCCAGCAGCCACAACAACGGACAGGGGTTCAATGAGCAGTTCTTC
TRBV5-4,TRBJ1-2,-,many,CASSLATVNYGYTF,TGTGCCAGCAGCTTGGCGACAGTAAACTATGGCTACACCTTC
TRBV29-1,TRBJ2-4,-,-,CSVQVAKNIQYF,TGCAGCGTTCAAGTAGCCAAAAACATTCAGTACTTC
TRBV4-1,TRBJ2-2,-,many,CASSQAWGSRGELFF,TGCGCCAGCAGCCAGGCCTGGGGGAGCCGCGGGGAGCTGTTTTTT
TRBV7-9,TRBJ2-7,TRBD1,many,CASNMDRAAEQYF,TGTGCCAGCAACATGGACAGGGCGGCCGAGCAGTACTTC
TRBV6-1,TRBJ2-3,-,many,CASAGQTGTDTQYF,TGTGCCAGCGCAGGACAGACGGGCACAGATACGCAGTATTTT
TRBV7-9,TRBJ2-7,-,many,CASSPWDGREQYF,TGTGCCAGCAGCCCTTGGGACGGCCGCGAGCAGTACTTC
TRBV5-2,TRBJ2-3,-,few,CASTNERGGVTDTQYF,TGTGCCAGCACCAATGAACGTGGGGGGGTTACAGATACGCAGTATTTT
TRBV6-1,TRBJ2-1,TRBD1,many,CASSEGGGPAYNEQFF,TGTGCCAGCAGTGAAGGAGGGGGCCCGGCTTACAATGAGCAGTTCTTC
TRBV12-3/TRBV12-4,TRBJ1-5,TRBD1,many,CASRDRVNQPQHF,TGTGCCAGCAGGGACAGGGTCAATCAGCCCCAGCATTTT
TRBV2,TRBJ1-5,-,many,CASSEDYRYSNQPQHF,TGTGCCAGCAGTGAGGACTACAGGTATAGCAATCAGCCCCAGCATTTT
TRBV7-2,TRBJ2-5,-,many,CASSLNQETQYF,TGTGCCAGCAGCTTAAATCAAGAGACCCAGTACTTC
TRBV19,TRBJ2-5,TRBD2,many,CASSARGGGETQYF,TGTGCCAGTAGTGCGCGCGGGGGGGGAGAGACCCAGTACTTC
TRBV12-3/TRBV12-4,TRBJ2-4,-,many,CASSLGGIGENIQYF,TGTGCCAGCAGTTTAGGCGGAATAGGTGAAAACATTCAGTACTTC
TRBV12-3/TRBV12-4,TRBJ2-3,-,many,CASSLWGDTQYF,TGTGCCAGCAGTTTATGGGGGGATACGCAGTATTTT
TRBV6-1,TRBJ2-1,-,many,CASSEYRSYNEQFF,TGTGCCAGCAGTGAATACCGTTCCTACAATGAGCAGTTCTTC
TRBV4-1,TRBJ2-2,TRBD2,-,CASSHAGGPTGELFF,TGCGCCAGCAGCCACGCGGGAGGCCCCACCGGGGAGCTGTTTTTT
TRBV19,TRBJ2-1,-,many,CASSIRRNEQFF,TGTGCCAGTAGTATCAGACGCAATGAGCAGTTCTTC